A selection of T cell receptor beta chains follows, all from one sample in a study of blood T cell repertoires in COVID-19. Some clones are missing from TCRdb's copy, which holds only in-frame ones; the method was immunoSEQ multiplex PCR. The sample records roughly 380,000 clones, around 87% being singletons. Sequenced material: PBMCs or T cells enriched from blood (not recorded which). The receptors come from a man aged 30-40 years who had recovered from COVID-19. The CDR3 runs from the conserved cysteine through the conserved F or W. D genes are given only for firm matches. Expanded clones are given a class, and other clones once, few, many or no size at all.

size: -
D: -
V: TRBV5-4
J: TRBJ1-1
DNA: TGTGCCAGCAGCTACGGGGGAGATAGAACCACTGAAGCTTTCTTT
CDR3: CASSYGGDRTTEAFF

size: -
D: -
V: TRBV5-4
J: TRBJ1-1
DNA: TGTGCCAGCAGCGTGAGGGTTGACACTGAAGCTTTCTTT
CDR3: CASSVRVDTEAFF

size: -
D: -
V: TRBV3-1/TRBV3-2
J: TRBJ1-4
DNA: TGTGCCAGCAGCCGCGGGGGCGGACTGTTTTTT
CDR3: CASSRGGGLFF

size: -
D: -
V: TRBV10-3
J: TRBJ2-3
DNA: TGTGCCGCGGGGAGAACAGATACGCAGTATTTT
CDR3: CAAGRTDTQYF

size: -
D: -
V: TRBV9
J: TRBJ2-1
DNA: TGTGCCAGCAGCGTAGGGGGAGGTTACAATGAGCAGTTCTTC
CDR3: CASSVGGGYNEQFF

size: -
D: -
V: TRBV5-1
J: TRBJ1-5
DNA: TGCGCCAGCAGCCCCGTGGGGGCCAGCAATCAGCCCCAGCATTTT
CDR3: CASSPVGASNQPQHF

size: -
D: TRBD2
V: TRBV6-5
J: TRBJ2-2
DNA: TGTGCCAGCAGTACGGGGGGGTTTGGGGAGCTGTTTTTT
CDR3: CASSTGGFGELFF

size: -
D: -
V: TRBV10-2
J: TRBJ2-2
DNA: TGCGCCAGCATTACCGAGCCTCCAGGGACCGGGGAGCTGTTTTTT
CDR3: CASITEPPGTGELFF

size: -
D: TRBD2
V: TRBV12-3/TRBV12-4
J: TRBJ2-7
DNA: TGTGCCAGCAGTTTCCGGGGTCCGGGAGGGCAGTACTTC
CDR3: CASSFRGPGGQYF

size: -
D: -
V: TRBV3-1/TRBV3-2
J: TRBJ1-3
DNA: TGTGCCAGCAGCCTAGAGACCCTCGAGGGAGGAAACACCATATATTTT
CDR3: CASSLETLEGGNTIYF

size: -
D: -
V: TRBV20-1
J: TRBJ2-3
DNA: TGCAGTGCTAGTGGTAGTAACACAGATACGCAGTATTTT
CDR3: CSASGSNTDTQYF

size: -
D: TRBD1
V: TRBV24-1
J: TRBJ2-7
DNA: TGTGCCACCCCCGTGAGGGGACAGGGTCCCTACGAGCAGTACTTC
CDR3: CATPVRGQGPYEQYF

size: once
D: TRBD1
V: TRBV7-8
J: TRBJ1-5
DNA: TGTGCCAGCAGCCCCACGACAGGGAATCAGCCCCAGCATTTT
CDR3: CASSPTTGNQPQHF

size: -
D: TRBD1
V: TRBV7-9
J: TRBJ1-3
DNA: TGTGCCAGCAGCCCTACCGGGACAGCTGGAAACACCATATATTTT
CDR3: CASSPTGTAGNTIYF

size: -
D: TRBD1
V: TRBV6-5
J: TRBJ2-5
DNA: TGTGCCAGCAGTTCGACCCGGGCAGGGGGCTTGGAGACCCAGTACTTC
CDR3: CASSSTRAGGLETQYF

size: -
D: TRBD1
V: TRBV11-3
J: TRBJ1-2
DNA: TGTGCCAGCAGCTTAGAAGTCGACAGGGACGTCACCTTC
CDR3: CASSLEVDRDVTF

size: -
D: TRBD2
V: TRBV12-5
J: TRBJ2-5
DNA: TGTGCTAGTGGTTCAGGGCAGGGAGGGACGGGGACCCAGTACTTC
CDR3: CASGSGQGGTGTQYF

size: -
D: TRBD1
V: TRBV19
J: TRBJ1-5
DNA: TGTGCCAGTAGACGGGGACAGGAGAGCAATCAGCCCCAGCATTTT
CDR3: CASRRGQESNQPQHF

size: once
D: TRBD1
V: TRBV12-3/TRBV12-4
J: TRBJ2-7
DNA: TGTGCCAGCAGTTTAAACAGGGGGTACGAGCAGTACTTC
CDR3: CASSLNRGYEQYF

size: -
D: TRBD1
V: TRBV6-6
J: TRBJ1-5
DNA: TGTGCCACCTGGACAGGGGGAAGCAATCAGCCCCAGCATTTT
CDR3: CATWTGGSNQPQHF

size: few
D: -
V: TRBV7-9
J: TRBJ1-1
DNA: TGTGCCAGCAGCCCGGACAAGAACACTGAAGCTTTCTTT
CDR3: CASSPDKNTEAFF

size: once
D: -
V: TRBV19
J: TRBJ1-5
DNA: TGTGCCAGTAGGGGCATTAGGACAGCTAATCAGCCCCAGCATTTT
CDR3: CASRGIRTANQPQHF

size: -
D: -
V: TRBV7-2
J: TRBJ2-2
DNA: TGTGCCAGCAGCTCGGACACGAGCCTCACCGGGGAGCTGTTTTTT
CDR3: CASSSDTSLTGELFF

size: once
D: -
V: TRBV14
J: TRBJ1-2
DNA: TGTGCCAGCAGCCAAGCCCCACAGGGAGGCTACACCTTC
CDR3: CASSQAPQGGYTF

size: -
D: -
V: TRBV30
J: TRBJ1-4
DNA: TGTGCCTGGAGCCGGGGGGTAGGCGAAAAACTGTTTTTT
CDR3: CAWSRGVGEKLFF

size: few
D: TRBD1
V: TRBV4-2
J: TRBJ2-2
DNA: TGTGCCAGCAGCCCCGGGACAGGGGCCGAAGTAACCGGGGAGCTGTTTTTT
CDR3: CASSPGTGAEVTGELFF

size: -
D: TRBD2
V: TRBV7-2
J: TRBJ2-3
DNA: TGTGCCAGCAGCTTAGCGGGCAGGCGGGGGTCAGGGACGCAGTATTTT
CDR3: CASSLAGRRGSGTQYF

size: -
D: TRBD1
V: TRBV10-3
J: TRBJ1-2
DNA: TGTGCCATCAGCGTCGGGAGACAGGGCTCCGGCTACACCTTC
CDR3: CAISVGRQGSGYTF

size: once
D: TRBD2
V: TRBV7-9
J: TRBJ2-5
DNA: TGTGCCAGCAGACAAAGCGGGGGAGGGGAGACCCAGTACTTC
CDR3: CASRQSGGGETQYF

size: -
D: -
V: TRBV7-9
J: TRBJ2-5
DNA: TGTGCCGGCAGCGCAAACTCAGGGAGGGAGACCCAGTACTTC
CDR3: CAGSANSGRETQYF

size: -
D: TRBD1
V: TRBV3-1/TRBV3-2
J: TRBJ1-1
DNA: TGTGCCAGCAGCCGGGGGGACAGCATGAACACTGAAGCTTTCTTT
CDR3: CASSRGDSMNTEAFF

size: -
D: -
V: TRBV30
J: TRBJ1-5
DNA: TGTGCCTGGAGTCATCAGAATAGCAATCAGCCCCAGCATTTT
CDR3: CAWSHQNSNQPQHF

size: -
D: -
V: TRBV5-1
J: TRBJ2-1
DNA: TGCGCCAGCAGCTTAGGACTGTCCAATGAGCAGTTCTTC
CDR3: CASSLGLSNEQFF

size: -
D: TRBD1
V: TRBV13
J: TRBJ2-3
DNA: TGTGCCAGCAGCGTTTCTGGGACAGGTGAGAAGGCCCAGTATTTT
CDR3: CASSVSGTGEKAQYF

size: -
D: -
V: TRBV7-8
J: TRBJ1-5
DNA: TGTGCCAGCAGCTTCCAGGGTGTTCGGGCCAATCAGCCCCAGCATTTT
CDR3: CASSFQGVRANQPQHF

size: -
D: TRBD1
V: TRBV29-1
J: TRBJ2-1
DNA: TGCAGCGCCCGAGGCGGGACAGGGCTTCAAAATGAGCAGTTCTTC
CDR3: CSARGGTGLQNEQFF

size: -
D: -
V: TRBV5-6
J: TRBJ1-5
DNA: TGTGCCAGCAGCCTCTGGAGCAGGGCTCTCGATCAGCCCCAGCATTTT
CDR3: CASSLWSRALDQPQHF

size: -
D: TRBD1
V: TRBV6-5
J: TRBJ1-2
DNA: TGTGCCAGACAGGGGAGAGTCTATGGCTACACCTTC
CDR3: CARQGRVYGYTF

size: -
D: -
V: TRBV5-4
J: TRBJ1-4
DNA: TGTGCCAGCAGCCGGGCGACGGGGAGAGAAAAACTGTTTTTT
CDR3: CASSRATGREKLFF

size: -
D: TRBD2
V: TRBV5-1
J: TRBJ2-7
DNA: TGCGCCAGCAGCCCCACTAGCGGGGGGGCCCTAGACTACGAGCAGTACTTC
CDR3: CASSPTSGGALDYEQYF

size: -
D: TRBD1
V: TRBV14
J: TRBJ1-2
DNA: TGTGCCAGCAGCCAATACCCATCCGGGACAGGGTCTGGAGGCTACACCTTC
CDR3: CASSQYPSGTGSGGYTF

size: -
D: TRBD1
V: TRBV4-3
J: TRBJ2-7
DNA: TGCGCCAGCAGCCATTCTGGGACAGGGTCCTACGAGCAGTACTTC
CDR3: CASSHSGTGSYEQYF

size: -
D: TRBD2
V: TRBV11-2
J: TRBJ2-7
DNA: TGTGCCAGCTCTATGGGACTAGCGGGATACGAGCAGTACTTC
CDR3: CASSMGLAGYEQYF

size: few
D: TRBD1
V: TRBV3-1/TRBV3-2
J: TRBJ2-2
DNA: TGTGCCAGCAGCCATAGACAGGGAAACACCGGGGAGCTGTTTTTT
CDR3: CASSHRQGNTGELFF

size: -
D: -
V: TRBV6-1
J: TRBJ1-4
DNA: TGTGCCAGCATTGACCCACCCGACAGCACCAATTCTAATGAAAAACTGTTTTTT
CDR3: CASIDPPDSTNSNEKLFF

size: -
D: -
V: TRBV4-1
J: TRBJ2-7
DNA: TGCGCCAGCAGCCAAGAGGAGTCAGGGCGGGGGCTTTCCTACGAGCAGTACTTC
CDR3: CASSQEESGRGLSYEQYF

size: -
D: TRBD1
V: TRBV30
J: TRBJ2-7
DNA: TGTGCCTGGAGTCGACAGGGACCTTCCTACGAGCAGTACTTC
CDR3: CAWSRQGPSYEQYF

size: -
D: TRBD1
V: TRBV5-4
J: TRBJ2-3
DNA: TGTGCCAGCAGCGTGCCGACAGGGGACCCCACAGATACGCAGTATTTT
CDR3: CASSVPTGDPTDTQYF

size: -
D: -
V: TRBV3-1/TRBV3-2
J: TRBJ2-2
DNA: TGTGCCAGCAGCCCGGGCGGCAGGGGCGAGAACACCGGGGAGCTGTTTTTT
CDR3: CASSPGGRGENTGELFF

size: once
D: TRBD2
V: TRBV5-1
J: TRBJ2-2
DNA: TGCGCCACCAGACTAGCGGGGGGACCCGGGGAGCTGTTTTTT
CDR3: CATRLAGGPGELFF